A single sample is the source of the 29 T cell receptor beta chains below, sequenced in a study of cytomegalovirus exposure and HLA in healthy donors. Produced via immunoSEQ multiplex PCR; TCRdb's table is partial and in-frame only. Seen here are tens of thousands of clones, 93% observed once, and the top ten hold roughly 0.74%. The sample was PBMCs. Every receptor here comes from a man between 18 and 29 years old in good health and CMV-seronegative.

The V and J genes are TRBV28 and TRBJ1-1; D may be TRBD1 (6 bases). The CDR3 loop spans 17 amino acids. The V gene's germline CDR1 is MDHEN and CDR2 SYDVKM. Trimming left V 3 bases short and J 1 base short, with 18 bases between. Here the CDR3 DNA reads TGTGCCAGCAGTTTGCCCCTGGGGGGGGCAGCGAACACTGAAGCTTTCTTT. This encodes CASSLPLGGAANTEAFF.

The sample holds one count of this clone. The rearrangement uses TRBV5-1 and TRBJ2-1; perhaps TRBD2 as D (7 bases). This CDR3 spans 17 amino acids. CDR1 SGHRS and CDR2 YFSETQ come from the germline V gene. Trimming left V 0 bases short and J 4 bases short, with 17 bases between. CDR3 residues: CASSLAPGRGKYNEQFF. CDR3 coding DNA: TGCGCCAGCAGCTTGGCCCCAGGGAGGGGGAAGTACAATGAGCAGTTCTTC.

V is TRBV7-2 and J is TRBJ2-7, with 8 bases identical to TRBD1. The V gene end was trimmed by 2 bases and the J gene end by 2 bases; junction bases not matched to a gene: 11. The germline V gene has CDR1 SGHTA and CDR2 FQGNSA. CDR3 length equals 17 residues. CDR3 sequence (DNA): TGTGCCAGCAGCTTATCTTTAAGGACAGGGATAGCCTACGAGCAGTACTTC. As protein: CASSLSLRTGIAYEQYF.

The V and J genes are TRBV5-1 and TRBJ1-1; D gene ambiguous. CDR3 length: 15 residues. Trimming pared 4 bases from V and 3 bases from J, leaving 16 bases between. CDR1 SGHRS and CDR2 YFSETQ come from the germline V gene. DNA for the CDR3: TGCGCCAGCAGCCCAATCTCTCGGCGGGACACTGAAGCTTTCTTT. Translated, it gives CASSPISRRDTEAFF.

The V and J genes are TRBV27 and TRBJ2-7, with 7 bases aligning to TRBD2. The CDR3 is 13 amino acids. V was clipped by 6 bases and J by 5 bases; unmatched bases: 7. In germline, CDR1 is MNHEY, CDR2 SMNVEV (reference sequence). The CDR3 loop is CASRGRAENEQYF. As DNA, the CDR3 is TGTGCCAGCAGGGGGAGGGCAGAGAACGAGCAGTACTTC.

The chain combines TRBV6-6 with TRBJ1-2, with 7 positions matching TRBD1. Per germline, CDR1 MNHNY and CDR2 SVGAGI (reference sequence). The CDR3 has 12 residues. V lost 5 bases to trimming and J lost 4 bases; unmatched junction nucleotides: 1. The CDR3 loop is CASSRDSYGYTF. CDR3 DNA sequence: TGTGCCAGCAGTAGGGACAGCTATGGCTACACCTTC.

This clone has a handful of counts. The CDR3 region has the DNA TGTGCCAGCCTTCGAATAGGACAGGGGGATAACTATGGCTACACCTTC. Amino acid sequence: CASLRIGQGDNYGYTF. This rearrangement joins TRBV19 to TRBJ1-2, with 10 positions matching TRBD1. Germline V gene data show CDR1 as LNHDA and CDR2 as SQIVND (reference sequence). CDR3 length equals 16 residues. Trimming took 9 bases from V and 1 from J; bases not matched to a gene: 11.

The rearrangement uses TRBV4-1 and TRBJ2-5; TRBD1 matches at 11 bases. CDR3 size: 17 residues. Per the germline V gene, CDR1 is MGHRA and CDR2 is YSYEKL. Losses at the gene ends were 4 bases for V and 5 bases for J; bases not matched to a gene: 12. The CDR3 DNA sequence: TGCGCCAGCAGCCTCCTTCCCGGACAGGGGGCAACGGAGACCCAGTACTTC. The encoded protein is CASSLLPGQGATETQYF.

The V gene is TRBV5-4, the J gene TRBJ2-5; 11 nucleotides align to TRBD2. Germline CDR1 and CDR2: SGHNT and YYREEE (reference sequence). CDR3 length: 14 amino acids. The V gene end was trimmed by 2 bases and the J gene end by 4 bases; junction bases not matched to a gene: 1. Here the CDR3 reads CASSFLAGGETQYF. DNA for the CDR3: TGTGCCAGCAGCTTCCTAGCGGGGGGAGAGACCCAGTACTTC.

The chain couples TRBV6-6 to TRBJ1-1; 8 nucleotides line up with TRBD1. V lost 2 bases to trimming and J lost 5 bases; unmatched junction nucleotides: 7. The germline CDR1 and CDR2 sequences are MNHNY and SVGAGI (reference sequence). The CDR3 has 15 residues. CDR3 region: CASSYRTDRGTEAFF. For the CDR3, the DNA is TGTGCCAGCAGTTACCGGACAGACAGGGGTACTGAAGCTTTCTTT.

V usage is TRBV6-1 and J usage is TRBJ2-1; TRBD2 aligns across 13 bases. This CDR3 has 17 residues. With V trimmed by 4 bases and J by 3 bases, 6 bases remained unmatched. Per germline, CDR1 MNHNS and CDR2 SASEGT. CDR3 bases: TGTGCCAGCAGTGGACTAGCGGGGGGCCTCAACTACAATGAGCAGTTCTTC. Its protein product is CASSGLAGGLNYNEQFF.

The chain employs TRBV9 and TRBJ1-2; no definite D call. V lost 4 bases to trimming and J lost 4 bases, with 8 bases between them. The germline CDR1 and CDR2 sequences are SGDLS and YYNGEE. This CDR3 is 12 amino acids long. The DNA for the CDR3 is TGTGCCAGCAGCTTCTCCTCCTATGGCTACACCTTC. Translation: CASSFSSYGYTF.

The V call is TRBV6-5, the J call TRBJ2-7, with 7 bases aligning to TRBD1. Per germline, CDR1 MNHEY and CDR2 SVGAGI. This CDR3 contains 14 residues. Trimming at V came to 4 bases and at J to 0 bases, leaving 3 bases not matched to a gene. CDR3 nucleotide sequence: TGTGCCAGCAGTTTCGACAGGGTCTCCTACGAGCAGTACTTC. Amino acids: CASSFDRVSYEQYF.

The chain links TRBV28 to TRBJ2-7; a weak D match, TRBD1 (5 bases). Trimming removed 5 bases from V and 2 bases from J, with 7 bases in between. The CDR3 sequence is 12 residues long. CDR1 is MDHEN and CDR2 is SYDVKM in the germline V gene. CDR3: CASSRQTYEQYF. For the CDR3, the DNA is TGTGCCAGCAGTCGACAGACCTACGAGCAGTACTTC.

The chain carries TRBV6-5 and TRBJ2-7; D might be TRBD2 (6 bases). V lost 5 bases and J lost 2, with 10 bases in between. CDR3 size: 13 residues. Germline V gene lookup returns CDR1 MNHEY and CDR2 SVGAGI. The CDR3 here is CASSGGSAYEQYF. CDR3 DNA sequence: TGTGCCAGCAGTGGGGGGAGCGCCTACGAGCAGTACTTC.

This clone has only a few counts. CDR3 coding DNA: TGTGCCAGCAGCCCAGGGGGACGTTCCTACAATGAGCAGTTCTTC. Translated, it gives CASSPGGRSYNEQFF. The chain carries TRBV7-2 and TRBJ2-1, with TRBD1 matching 7 bases. This CDR3 is built from 15 residues. The V and J ends lost 5 bases and 1 base, in that order; junction bases with no gene match: 5. The V gene's germline CDR1 is SGHTA and CDR2 FQGNSA.

The chain employs TRBV6-5 and TRBJ1-2; D may be TRBD1 (5 bases). V lost 2 bases and J 8 bases, leaving 9 bases between the germline ends. This CDR3 region has 12 residues. Germline loops: CDR1 MNHEY, CDR2 SVGAGI. CDR3 loop: CASSYAGQGYTF. The CDR3 DNA follows: TGTGCCAGCAGTTACGCGGGGCAAGGCTACACCTTC.

The chain links TRBV29-1 to TRBJ2-2; maybe TRBD2 (5 bases). CDR1 is SQVTM, CDR2 ANQGSEA, per germline. V gave up 3 bases and J gave up 3 bases, with 14 bases separating them. The CDR3 is made up of 15 amino acids. CDR3 region: CSVEIGDWYTGELFF. Here the CDR3 DNA reads TGCAGCGTTGAGATCGGGGATTGGTACACCGGGGAGCTGTTTTTT.

This chain connects TRBV9 to TRBJ2-3, with 8 bases matching TRBD2. CDR1 and CDR2 from the germline V gene are SGDLS and YYNGEE. V shed 0 bases, J shed 3 bases, and the junction held 6 bases outside the gene matches. This CDR3 has 16 residues. Here the CDR3 DNA reads TGTGCCAGCAGCGTAGACCGAGCGGGAGTGACAGATACGCAGTATTTT. Its protein is CASSVDRAGVTDTQYF.

The chain recombines TRBV5-1 with TRBJ1-2; D possibly corresponds to TRBD1 (5 bases). Germline assignment: CDR1 SGHRS and CDR2 YFSETQ. The CDR3 runs to 14 residues. V dropped 4 bases and J dropped 2 bases, with 12 bases sitting between them. The CDR3 protein is CASSLRGENYGYTF. The CDR3 DNA is TGCGCCAGCAGCCTGCGGGGGGAGAACTATGGCTACACCTTC. Complete variable domain (other parts from reference TRBV5-1 and TRBJ1-2): KAGVTQTPRYLIKTRGQQVTLSCSPISGHRSVSWYQQTPGQGLQFLFEYFSETQRNKGNFPGRFSGRQFSNSRSEMNVSTLELGDSALYLCASSLRGENYGYTFGSGTRLTVV.

The CDR3, as DNA: TGTGCCAGCAGGGGGGAGGGGGTCACCTACGAGCAGTACTTC. Its protein product is CASRGEGVTYEQYF. This chain links TRBV25-1 with TRBJ2-7, with a weak D call TRBD2 (7 bases). Germline CDR1 and CDR2: MGHDK and SYGVNS. Trimming pared 6 bases from V and 2 bases from J, leaving 14 bases between. The CDR3 is 14 residues long.

Concerning this clone itself: The junction shows a germline mismatch at one end, possibly a read error. This rearrangement joins TRBV10-1 to TRBJ1-4; a weak D match, TRBD1 (6 bases). CDR3 length: 14 amino acids. Germline loops: CDR1 WNHNN, CDR2 SYGVQD (reference sequence). In DNA, the CDR3 is TGCGCCAACAGTGGGGGGGGGCTTAATGAAAAACTGTTTTTT. Its translation: CANSGGGLNEKLFF.

J is TRBJ1-2 and V is TRBV27; unclear D gene. V lost 6 bases, J lost 8 bases, and 22 bases lay in between. The germline gives CDR1 MNHEY, CDR2 SMNVEV (reference sequence). The length of the CDR3 is 15 residues. In DNA, the CDR3 is TGTGCCAGCAGGCCCGCCGGGAGGGCAGAACTAGGCTACACCTTC. It codes for CASRPAGRAELGYTF.

V is TRBV7-6 and J is TRBJ2-1, with 7 bases that match TRBD2. This CDR3 is 20 amino acids long. Trimming removed 4 bases from V and 0 bases from J; junction bases left unmatched: 18. Germline CDR1 SGHVS, CDR2 FNYEAQ. CDR3 protein: CASSSRPPPGTTSSYNEQFF. CDR3 bases: TGTGCCAGCAGCTCCCGTCCCCCCCCAGGGACTACGAGCTCCTACAATGAGCAGTTCTTC.

CDR3 loop: CASSLAVQQGKTEAFF. As DNA, the CDR3 is TGCGCCAGCAGCTTGGCAGTACAACAGGGTAAGACTGAAGCTTTCTTT. The V call is TRBV5-1, the J call TRBJ1-1; D might be TRBD1 (6 bases). There are 16 residues in the CDR3. The germline CDR1 and CDR2 sequences are SGHRS and YFSETQ. V dropped 0 bases and J dropped 5 bases, with 17 bases sitting between them.

This chain joins TRBV4-3 and TRBJ2-1; 8 bases are shared with TRBD2. Trimming took 3 bases from V and 3 from J; bases not matched to a gene: 4. The CDR3 covers 15 residues. CDR1 is LGHNA and CDR2 is YSLEER in the germline V gene. The CDR3 loop is CASSHGTSDYNEQFF. The CDR3 nucleotides read TGCGCCAGCAGCCATGGGACTAGTGACTACAATGAGCAGTTCTTC.

The chain uses TRBV10-3 and TRBJ2-1, with 13 bases aligning to TRBD2. The CDR3 covers 14 residues. The V gene end was trimmed by 4 bases and the J gene end by 12 bases; junction bases not matched to a gene: 6. In germline, CDR1 is ENHRY, CDR2 SYGVKD. CDR3 sequence (DNA): TGTGCCATCAGTGTTGGACTAGCGGGAGCCGGGCAGTTCTTC. Its translation is CAISVGLAGAGQFF.

The chain carries TRBV18 and TRBJ1-1; 8 bases are a match to TRBD1. This CDR3 contains 13 residues. Trimming took 5 bases from V and 7 from J; bases not matched to a gene: 6. Looked up from germline, CDR1 is KGHSH and CDR2 is LQKENI. This CDR3 reads CASSRTGGNEAFF. CDR3 nucleotide sequence: TGTGCCAGCTCAAGAACAGGGGGAAATGAAGCTTTCTTT.

The chain joins TRBV27 to TRBJ2-7; D ambiguous. The V end lost 4 bases, the J end lost 6 bases, and 16 bases lay between the germline ends. Germline CDR1 and CDR2: MNHEY and SMNVEV (reference sequence). This CDR3 is built from 14 residues. CDR3 nucleotide sequence: TGTGCCAGCAGTTCCCCGAGGTCCGGCGTCGAGCAGTACTTC. Protein product: CASSSPRSGVEQYF.